The clone carrying this T cell receptor beta chain was observed many times. Its antigen is currently unknown. Trimming at V came to 5 bases and at J to 1 base, leaving 7 bases not matched to a gene. The CDR3 is made up of 15 amino acids. CDR1 SGHTA and CDR2 FQGTGA come from the germline V gene. The data stem from a study of blood T cells in healthy people across ages. Study-wide results and caveats: TCR beta diversity was tightly associated with the proportion of naive T cells. Higher diversity and more naive CD4+ cells were features of long-lived donors, compared to aged donors.

Primers used in a second PCR of about 7 to 12 cycles were a sample-barcoded 5' primer and a J-beta primer mix. TCRdb itself ran the 5' RACE reads through MiXCR, one entry per CDR3 protein. Among more than 900,000 distinct CDR3 sequences, almost 30% were seen once, and the ten largest hold roughly 10%. Separately, the same data were catalogued under a study of T cells of mothers and their children.

The chain joins TRBV7-3 to TRBJ2-7, with 8 bases aligning to TRBD1. The sequence was collected from a woman between 40 and 50 years old in good health. The specimen sequenced was blood. The CDR3: CASSRTGSGSYEQYF. CDR3 nucleotides: TGTGCCAGCAGCCGGACAGGGTCAGGGTCCTACGAGCAGTACTTC.